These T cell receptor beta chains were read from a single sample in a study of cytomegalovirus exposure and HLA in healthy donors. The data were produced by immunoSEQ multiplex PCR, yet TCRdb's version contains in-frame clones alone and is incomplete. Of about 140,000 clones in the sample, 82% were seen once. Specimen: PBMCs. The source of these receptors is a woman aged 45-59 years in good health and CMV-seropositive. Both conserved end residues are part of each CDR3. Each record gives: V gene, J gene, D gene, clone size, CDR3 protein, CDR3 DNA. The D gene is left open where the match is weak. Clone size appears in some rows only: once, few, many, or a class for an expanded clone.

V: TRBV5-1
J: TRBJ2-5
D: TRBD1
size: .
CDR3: CASSTHGTGGMETQYF
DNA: TGCGCCAGCAGTACCCATGGGACAGGGGGCATGGAGACCCAGTACTTC

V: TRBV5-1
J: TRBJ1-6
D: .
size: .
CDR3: CASRSSYNSPLHF
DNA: TGCGCCAGCAGGAGCTCCTATAATTCACCCCTCCACTTT

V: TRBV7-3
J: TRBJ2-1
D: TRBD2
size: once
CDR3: CASSFGGGGYNEQFF
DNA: TGTGCCAGCAGCTTTGGTGGCGGGGGATACAATGAGCAGTTCTTC

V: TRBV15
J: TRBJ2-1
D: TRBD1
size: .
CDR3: CATSRVRQGLEQFF
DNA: TGTGCCACCAGCAGAGTCCGACAGGGGTTGGAGCAGTTCTTC

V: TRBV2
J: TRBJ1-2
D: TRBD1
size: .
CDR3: CASSTGTGPYGYTF
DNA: TGTGCCAGCAGTACCGGGACAGGGCCCTATGGCTACACCTTC

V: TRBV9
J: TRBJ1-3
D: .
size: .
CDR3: CASSVREGNTIYF
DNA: TGTGCCAGCAGCGTAAGGGAGGGAAACACCATATATTTT

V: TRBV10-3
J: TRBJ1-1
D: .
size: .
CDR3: CAIRAGEDTEAFF
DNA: TGTGCCATCAGGGCAGGGGAAGACACTGAAGCTTTCTTT

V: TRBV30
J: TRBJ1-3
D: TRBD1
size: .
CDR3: CAWSPGQGSQWSGNTIYF
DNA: TGTGCCTGGAGTCCGGGACAGGGATCGCAGTGGTCTGGAAACACCATATATTTT

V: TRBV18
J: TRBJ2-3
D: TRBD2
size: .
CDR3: CASSSTSGGAGDTQYF
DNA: TGTGCCAGCTCATCGACTAGCGGGGGGGCTGGAGATACGCAGTATTTT

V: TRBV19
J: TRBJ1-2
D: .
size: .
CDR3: CASRYQGTPYGYTF
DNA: TGTGCCAGTAGGTATCAGGGGACACCCTATGGCTACACCTTC

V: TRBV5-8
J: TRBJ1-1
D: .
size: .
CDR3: CASSSYRDTEAFF
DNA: TGTGCCAGCAGCTCCTACAGGGACACTGAAGCTTTCTTT

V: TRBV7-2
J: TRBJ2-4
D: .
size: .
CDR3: CASSQQAHSSLNIQYF
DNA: TGTGCCAGCAGCCAACAGGCACACAGTAGCCTGAACATTCAGTACTTC

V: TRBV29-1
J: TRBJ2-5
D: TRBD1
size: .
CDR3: CSVVRTGGRETQYF
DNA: TGCAGCGTTGTGAGGACAGGGGGTAGAGAGACCCAGTACTTC

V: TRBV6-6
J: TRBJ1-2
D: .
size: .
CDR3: CASSTRTALDYGYTF
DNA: TGTGCCAGCAGTACTCGGACTGCCCTCGACTATGGCTACACCTTC

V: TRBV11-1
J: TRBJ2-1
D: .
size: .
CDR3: CASSSEGNSYNEQFF
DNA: TGTGCCAGCAGCTCTGAGGGTAACTCCTACAATGAGCAGTTCTTC

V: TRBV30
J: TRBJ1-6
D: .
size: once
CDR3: CAWSPTGLQNSPLHF
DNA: TGTGCCTGGAGTCCTACAGGGCTCCAAAATTCACCCCTCCACTTT

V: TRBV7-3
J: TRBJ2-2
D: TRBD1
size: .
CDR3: CASSVTGGPGELFF
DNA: TGTGCCAGCAGCGTGACAGGGGGACCCGGGGAGCTGTTTTTT

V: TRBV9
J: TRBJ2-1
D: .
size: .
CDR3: CASSVAGTYNEQFF
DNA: TGTGCCAGCAGCGTAGCTGGCACCTACAATGAGCAGTTCTTC

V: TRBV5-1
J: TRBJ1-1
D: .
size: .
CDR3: CASSFGGADTEAFF
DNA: TGCGCCAGCAGCTTTGGAGGGGCTGACACTGAAGCTTTCTTT

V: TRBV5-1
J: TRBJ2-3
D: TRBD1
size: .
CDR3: CASSFDRGRDTQYF
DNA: TGCGCCAGCAGCTTCGACAGGGGGCGAGATACGCAGTATTTT

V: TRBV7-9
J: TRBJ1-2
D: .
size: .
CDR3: CASSRRTVDDGYTF
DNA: TGTGCCAGCAGCCGAAGGACAGTCGATGATGGCTACACCTTC

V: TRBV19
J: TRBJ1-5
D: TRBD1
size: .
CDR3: CASSNRQGGGNQPQHF
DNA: TGTGCCAGTAGTAACCGGCAGGGGGGTGGGAATCAGCCCCAGCATTTT

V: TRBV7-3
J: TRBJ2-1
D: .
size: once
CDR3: CASSLTPINEQFF
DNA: TGTGCCAGCAGCTTAACCCCTATAAATGAGCAGTTCTTC

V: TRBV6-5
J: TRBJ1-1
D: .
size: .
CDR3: CASSTNRDTEAFF
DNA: TGTGCCAGCAGTACTAACAGGGACACTGAAGCTTTCTTT

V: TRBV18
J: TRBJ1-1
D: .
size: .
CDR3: CASSSLRGEAFF
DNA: TGTGCCAGCTCATCACTCAGGGGTGAAGCTTTCTTT

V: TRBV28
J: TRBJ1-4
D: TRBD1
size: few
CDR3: CATKGTANEKLFF
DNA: TGTGCCACCAAAGGGACAGCTAATGAAAAACTGTTTTTT

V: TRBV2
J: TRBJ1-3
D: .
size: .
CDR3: CASGLSGNTIYF
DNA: TGTGCCAGTGGGCTGTCTGGAAACACCATATATTTT

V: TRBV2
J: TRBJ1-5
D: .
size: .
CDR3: CASSDQGLGNQPQHF
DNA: TGTGCCAGCAGTGATCAGGGTTTGGGCAATCAGCCCCAGCATTTT

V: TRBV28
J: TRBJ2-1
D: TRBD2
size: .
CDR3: CASSSGTSVHEQFF
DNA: TGTGCCAGCAGCTCCGGGACTAGCGTACATGAGCAGTTCTTC